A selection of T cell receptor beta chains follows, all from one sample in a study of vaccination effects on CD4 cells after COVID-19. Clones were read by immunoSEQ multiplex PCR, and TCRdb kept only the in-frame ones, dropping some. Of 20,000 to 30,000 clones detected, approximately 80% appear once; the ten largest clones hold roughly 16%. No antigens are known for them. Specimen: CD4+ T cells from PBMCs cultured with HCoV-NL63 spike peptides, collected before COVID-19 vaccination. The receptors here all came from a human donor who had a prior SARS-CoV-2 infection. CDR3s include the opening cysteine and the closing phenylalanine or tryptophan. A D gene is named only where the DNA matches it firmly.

CASSLASHSNQPQHF	TRBJ1-5	-	TRBV5-5
CASSLWDSRTEKLFF	TRBJ1-4	TRBD1	TRBV5-1
CASSQPSGSSYEQFF	TRBJ2-1	TRBD2	TRBV3-1/TRBV3-2
CASNKQGLMNTEAFF	TRBJ1-1	TRBD1	TRBV19
CASSLRQGKGQPQHF	TRBJ1-5	TRBD1	TRBV27
CASSYRGFVVEQYF	TRBJ2-7	TRBD1	TRBV28
CASSKLTSGTDTQYF	TRBJ2-3	TRBD2	TRBV2
CASSGPSQLETQYF	TRBJ2-5	-	TRBV2
CASTLTSTDTQYF	TRBJ2-3	-	TRBV19
CASSLVQGASYEQYF	TRBJ2-7	TRBD1	TRBV5-1
CASSFSPNEKLFF	TRBJ1-4	-	TRBV7-7
CSVDFLATNEKLFF	TRBJ1-4	-	TRBV29-1
CASNLESGGAGKTQYF	TRBJ2-5	TRBD2	TRBV2
CAWSGPATYEQYF	TRBJ2-7	-	TRBV30
CASSRLDTQYF	TRBJ2-3	-	TRBV7-9
CASGDSSYNEQFF	TRBJ2-1	TRBD1	TRBV2
CATSDYLAPSLDEQFF	TRBJ2-1	-	TRBV24-1
CASSLASGTSSTSGGMAGELFF	TRBJ2-2	TRBD2	TRBV5-1
CASSDSDEIVGRPVYPESNQPQHF	TRBJ1-5	-	TRBV9
CASSPGGMRTPNEKLFF	TRBJ1-4	-	TRBV7-9
CASSLTGGEQYF	TRBJ2-7	TRBD1	TRBV13
CASSVIGFGEQYF	TRBJ2-7	-	TRBV9
CASSASQITNYGYTF	TRBJ1-2	-	TRBV9
CATSETGLAGPYNEQFF	TRBJ2-1	TRBD2	TRBV24-1
CASSVVSGANTGELFF	TRBJ2-2	TRBD2	TRBV9
CASRRQRGGNTIYF	TRBJ1-3	-	TRBV6-5
CASSPGTGAYNEQFF	TRBJ2-1	-	TRBV11-2
CASSPPGSYNEQFF	TRBJ2-1	-	TRBV7-9
CASSSQTGESEQYF	TRBJ2-7	TRBD1	TRBV6-5
CATSRGGAFLMMDTQYF	TRBJ2-3	-	TRBV15
CASSLVPSSGAVYEQYF	TRBJ2-7	-	TRBV11-2
CASSRLDRQFF	TRBJ2-1	-	TRBV7-8
CAIKDWMSTDTQYF	TRBJ2-3	-	TRBV10-3
CASSLVTFGWSGELFF	TRBJ2-2	-	TRBV7-6
CASSQSRPGTSYEQYF	TRBJ2-7	-	TRBV6-6
CSARADYGYTF	TRBJ1-2	-	TRBV20-1
CASTWELTYEQYF	TRBJ2-7	-	TRBV2
CAWSVGSGRRQYF	TRBJ2-7	-	TRBV30
CASSLYSASGSQETQYF	TRBJ2-5	TRBD2	TRBV5-1
CASSSGQKNSPLHF	TRBJ1-6	TRBD1	TRBV2
CASSSGRGPPQETQYF	TRBJ2-5	TRBD2	TRBV9
CASSAGVGYTF	TRBJ1-2	-	TRBV19
CASSQPPAGTGALEQYF	TRBJ2-7	TRBD1	TRBV4-2